These 27 T cell receptor beta chains were sequenced from one sample in a study of cytomegalovirus exposure and HLA in healthy donors. With 60 Vbeta and 13 Jbeta primers, the PCR was carried out. Profiled with immunoSEQ multiplex PCR; TCRdb holds only in-frame clones, not every one. The sample has 150,000 or so clones; approximately 82% are singletons. Input material: PBMCs. The receptors were gathered from a female donor in good health and CMV-seronegative.

This chain joins TRBV6-5 and TRBJ2-7; TRBD1 aligns across 9 bases. The CDR3 runs to 15 residues. CDR1 MNHEY and CDR2 SVGAGI come from the germline V gene. Trimming cost V 2 bases and J 2 bases; bases outside gene matches: 4. The CDR3 region is CASSYGDRVTYEQYF. The DNA of the CDR3 is TGTGCCAGCAGTTACGGGGACAGGGTGACCTACGAGCAGTACTTC.

The J gene is TRBJ2-7, the V gene TRBV15, with D perhaps matching TRBD1 (6 bases). V lost 0 bases and J 4 bases, leaving 13 bases between the germline ends. This CDR3 contains 15 residues. CDR1 and CDR2 (germline): LNHNV, YYDKDF (reference sequence). The chain's CDR3 is CATSRDPGVGYEQYF. CDR3 sequence (DNA): TGTGCCACCAGCAGAGACCCAGGGGTGGGTTACGAGCAGTACTTC. Drawing the rest from reference TRBV15 and TRBJ2-7, the complete variable domain is DAMVIQNPRYQVTQFGKPVTLSCSQTLNHNVMYWYQQKSSQAPKLLFHYYDKDFNNEADTPDNFQSRRPNTSFCFLDIRSPGLGDTAMYLCATSRDPGVGYEQYFGPGTRLTVT.

The rearrangement uses TRBV5-1 and TRBJ2-7, with TRBD1 matching 9 bases. Germline V CDR1 and CDR2: SGHRS, YFSETQ. This CDR3 has 14 residues. With 0 bases clipped from V and 3 bases from J, the junction kept 1 base outside the gene matches. CDR3 amino acids: CASSLGQGDYEQYF. The DNA for the CDR3 is TGCGCCAGCAGCTTGGGACAGGGGGACTACGAGCAGTACTTC.

About this clone itself: One end of the junction does not line up with germline, which may come from a read error. J is TRBJ2-7 and V is TRBV7-6; D perhaps matches TRBD2 (5 bases). There are 14 residues in the CDR3. Germline V CDR1 and CDR2: SGHVS, FNYEAQ. The CDR3 sequence: CVSSLGQEAREQYF. CDR3 DNA: TGTGTCAGCAGCTTAGGGCAGGAGGCTAGGGAGCAGTACTTC.

The V gene is TRBV27, the J gene TRBJ1-1; weak D call: TRBD1 (5 bases). In germline, CDR1 is MNHEY, CDR2 SMNVEV (reference sequence). This CDR3 spans 14 amino acids. Trimming left V 6 bases short and J 0 bases short, with 11 bases between. The CDR3 region has the DNA TGTGCCAGCAGGTGGACATCCATGAACACTGAAGCTTTCTTT. It translates to CASRWTSMNTEAFF.

V is TRBV28 and J is TRBJ1-2; D may be TRBD1 (5 bases). Between the trimmed V and J ends, which lost 2 bases and 4 bases, there was a span of 11 bases. Germline-derived CDR1 and CDR2 are MDHEN and SYDVKM. The CDR3 contains 14 residues. The DNA for the CDR3 is TGTGCCAGCAGTTTAGGGGGGGGTACCTATGGCTACACCTTC. Translated, it gives CASSLGGGTYGYTF.

This chain joins TRBV19 and TRBJ1-2; D gene unclear. The V gene's germline CDR1 is LNHDA and CDR2 SQIVND (reference sequence). The CDR3 length is 12 residues. Trimming removed 1 base at V and 8 bases at J, with 8 bases between. The CDR3 sequence is CASSIGARGYTF. The DNA of the CDR3 is TGTGCCAGTAGTATAGGGGCCCGAGGCTACACCTTC.

The CDR3 coding sequence is TGTGCCAGCAGTTTCGGACAGGGACTGATGAACACTGAAGCTTTCTTT. Protein: CASSFGQGLMNTEAFF. The chain carries TRBV27 and TRBJ1-1; 8 bases map to TRBD1. The trim removed 3 bases at V and 0 bases at J, leaving 6 bases unmatched. CDR3 length: 16 amino acids. Germline CDR1 is MNHEY and CDR2 is SMNVEV (reference sequence).

This clone was detected once. V usage is TRBV19 and J usage is TRBJ2-7, with 8 nucleotides matching TRBD2. There are 14 residues in the CDR3. J gave up 3 bases and V 5 bases, and 6 bases lay outside the gene matches. Germline V CDR1 and CDR2: LNHDA, SQIVND (reference sequence). This CDR3 reads CASSGSGGRYEQYF. The CDR3 nucleotides read TGTGCCAGTAGTGGAAGCGGGGGCCGCTACGAGCAGTACTTC.

The chain is built from TRBV9 and TRBJ2-7, with D perhaps TRBD1 (5 bases). The V gene's germline CDR1 is SGDLS and CDR2 YYNGEE. The CDR3 is 15 residues long. V lost 4 bases to trimming and J lost 0 bases, with 14 bases between them. The CDR3 loop is CASSTRQSPSYEQYF. The CDR3 nucleotides read TGTGCCAGCAGCACTCGACAGAGCCCCTCCTACGAGCAGTACTTC.

The genes are TRBV30 and TRBJ2-2; D is perhaps TRBD1 (6 bases). Trimming removed 8 bases from V and 10 bases from J, with 11 bases in between. Germline CDR1 and CDR2: GTSNPN and SVGIG (reference sequence). The CDR3 length is 10 residues. The CDR3 reads CAGGRSELFF. The CDR3, as DNA: TGTGCCGGGGGCCGGTCGGAGCTGTTTTTT. The variable domain in full, with the rest retrieved from reference TRBV30 and TRBJ2-2, is SQTIHQWPATLVQPVGSPLSLECTVEGTSNPNLYWYRQAAGRGLQLLFYSVGIGQISSEVPQNLSASRPQDRQFILSSKKLLLSDSGFYLCAGGRSELFFGEGSRLTVL.

The CDR3 is CASSIAPSSYEQYF. Written as DNA, the CDR3 is TGTGCCAGTAGTATTGCCCCTAGCTCCTACGAGCAGTACTTC. The chain links TRBV19 to TRBJ2-7; no definite D call. The CDR3 contains 14 residues. CDR1 and CDR2 (germline): LNHDA, SQIVND (reference sequence). V was pared by 3 bases and J by 0 bases, with 9 bases between. The full variable domain, with the rest looked up from reference TRBV19 and TRBJ2-7, is DGGITQSPKYLFRKEGQNVTLSCEQNLNHDAMYWYRQDPGQGLRLIYYSQIVNDFQKGDIAEGYSVSREKKESFPLTVTSAQKNPTAFYLCASSIAPSSYEQYFGPGTRLTVT.

This sequence joins TRBV29-1 and TRBJ1-2; 7 nucleotides line up with TRBD1. CDR3 size: 14 residues. Germline CDR1 SQVTM, CDR2 ANQGSEA. Germline trimming cut 8 bases from V and 2 bases from J; bases unmatched to any gene: 11. CDR3 residues: CSHRRDSENYGYTF. The CDR3 DNA follows: TGCAGCCACCGCCGGGACAGCGAGAACTATGGCTACACCTTC.

J is TRBJ2-4 and V is TRBV18, with TRBD1 matching 9 bases. The germline gives CDR1 KGHSH, CDR2 LQKENI. The length of the CDR3 is 16 residues. Losses at the gene ends were 4 bases for V and 6 bases for J; bases not matched to a gene: 10. CDR3 amino acids: CASSQEQGALGNIQYF. CDR3 bases: TGTGCCAGCTCACAAGAACAGGGGGCTTTGGGAAACATTCAGTACTTC.

Written as DNA, the CDR3 is TGTGCCAGTACCAAGGACAACTACAATGAGCAGTTCTTC. Protein product: CASTKDNYNEQFF. The rearrangement joins TRBV19 to TRBJ2-1; tentative D call: TRBD1 (5 bases). The V gene's germline CDR1 is LNHDA and CDR2 SQIVND (reference sequence). The CDR3 sequence is 13 residues long. The V end was cut by 7 bases, the J end by 3 bases, with 10 bases between.

The chain has TRBV7-8 and TRBJ1-2; 10 bases are a match to TRBD1. The J segment lost 3 bases and the V segment lost 1 base, leaving 2 bases of the junction unmatched. CDR1 is SGHVS and CDR2 is FQNEAQ in the germline V gene. This CDR3 is 15 amino acids long. The CDR3 loop is CASSLDGTGDYGYTF. In nucleotides, the CDR3 is TGTGCCAGCAGCTTAGACGGGACAGGGGACTATGGCTACACCTTC.

The chain employs TRBV19 and TRBJ2-2; 10 bases fit TRBD2. Germline V gene sequence: CDR1 LNHDA, CDR2 SQIVND (reference sequence). CDR3 length: 14 residues. Losses at the gene ends were 3 bases for V and 5 bases for J; bases not matched to a gene: 0. The CDR3: CASSISGGTGELFF. The CDR3 DNA sequence: TGTGCCAGTAGTATTAGCGGGGGGACCGGGGAGCTGTTTTTT.

This chain connects TRBV11-2 to TRBJ2-1, with TRBD2 matching over 11 bases. The V gene's germline CDR1 is SGHAT and CDR2 FQNNGV. The V gene end was trimmed by 1 base and the J gene end by 3 bases; junction bases not matched to a gene: 2. The CDR3 loop spans 16 amino acids. CDR3 in DNA: TGTGCCAGCAGCTTAGTGGGACTAGCGGACTACAATGAGCAGTTCTTC. Protein product: CASSLVGLADYNEQFF.

The V call is TRBV28, the J call TRBJ2-7, with TRBD1 as a possible D gene (5 bases). Per the germline V gene, CDR1 is MDHEN and CDR2 is SYDVKM. The ends were cut back, 2 bases at V and 0 bases at J, with 8 bases in the middle. This CDR3 has 14 amino acids. CDR3 DNA: TGTGCCAGCAGTTTACAGGACATCTCCTACGAGCAGTACTTC. Translated: CASSLQDISYEQYF.

In DNA form, the CDR3 reads TGTGCCAGCAGTCATGGACTAGCGGGAGACCTCTACAATGAGCAGTTCTTC. Translation: CASSHGLAGDLYNEQFF. The V gene is TRBV27, the J gene TRBJ2-1; 13 bases map to TRBD2. Germline CDR1 MNHEY, CDR2 SMNVEV (reference sequence). CDR3 length: 17 residues. With V trimmed by 5 bases and J by 3 bases, 7 bases remained unmatched.

J is TRBJ2-1 and V is TRBV7-3, with unresolved D. V was pared by 2 bases and J by 7 bases, with 15 bases between. The CDR3 length is 15 residues. Per germline, CDR1 SGHTA and CDR2 FQGTGA. The CDR3 DNA is TGTGCCAGCAGCTTAGCGGTCCCCCCAAAGAATGAGCAGTTCTTC. This translates into CASSLAVPPKNEQFF.

The chain has TRBV27 and TRBJ1-6; D is undetermined. This CDR3 has 15 amino acids. Germline V CDR1 and CDR2: MNHEY, SMNVEV (reference sequence). V was pared by 7 bases and J by 6 bases, with 16 bases between. The DNA for the CDR3 is TGTGCCAGCAAACTGATCCCGGGAACTAATTCACCCCTCCACTTT. Protein: CASKLIPGTNSPLHF.

The rearrangement joins TRBV6-6 to TRBJ2-1; 8 bases line up with TRBD1. Germline CDR1 MNHNY, CDR2 SVGAGI (reference sequence). The length of the CDR3 is 14 residues. The V and J ends lost 4 bases and 4 bases, in that order; junction bases with no gene match: 3. CDR3 sequence reads: CASSSQGAYNEQFF. CDR3 DNA sequence: TGTGCCAGCAGTTCCCAGGGGGCTTACAATGAGCAGTTCTTC.

CDR3 in DNA: TGTGCCAGTAGTCCCCGGGCGGGAGGGCCCTTGGATACGCAGTATTTT. This sequence encodes CASSPRAGGPLDTQYF. The chain carries TRBV19 and TRBJ2-3, with 9 bases identical to TRBD2. The CDR3 spans 16 residues. V shed 5 bases, J shed 6 bases, and the junction held 12 bases outside the gene matches. Germline lookup yields CDR1 LNHDA and CDR2 SQIVND (reference sequence).

The V gene is TRBV7-8, the J gene TRBJ1-3; tentative D call: TRBD1 (5 bases). V was shortened by 1 base and J by 9 bases, with 10 bases between the two germline ends. The CDR3 has 13 residues. Per germline, CDR1 SGHVS and CDR2 FQNEAQ. CDR3 nucleotide sequence: TGTGCCAGCAGCTTAGACGGCGGGACCACCATATATTTT. Amino acid sequence: CASSLDGGTTIYF.

J is TRBJ2-1 and V is TRBV2; TRBD1 might be the D (6 bases). Per the germline V gene, CDR1 is SNHLY and CDR2 is FYNNEI. This CDR3 has 13 residues. V lost 8 bases, J lost 6 bases, and 14 bases lay in between. The CDR3: CASGPGDTNEQFF. CDR3 coding DNA: TGTGCCAGCGGCCCCGGGGACACCAATGAGCAGTTCTTC. Filled out from reference TRBV2 and TRBJ2-1, the complete variable domain reads EPEVTQTPSHQVTQMGQEVILRCVPISNHLYFYWYRQILGQKVEFLVSFYNNEISEKSEIFDDQFSVERPDGSNFTLKIRSTKLEDSAMYFCASGPGDTNEQFFGPGTRLTVL.

The V call is TRBV28, the J call TRBJ2-5; no clear D. V was trimmed by 8 bases and J by 1 base, leaving 14 bases between them. Per germline, CDR1 MDHEN and CDR2 SYDVKM. The CDR3 consists of 14 residues. The CDR3 DNA reads TGTGCCAGCGCGACGAGTGGCGGCCAAGAGACCCAGTACTTC. Translation gives CASATSGGQETQYF.